This T cell receptor (beta chain) was recovered during a study of OX40 agonist ivuxolimab in advanced cancers. Regarding the complete study: Ivuxolimab was an agonistic, fully human IgG2 monoclonal antibody directed against OX40 (CD134), a costimulatory receptor. Intravenous ivuxolimab was administered to patients every 2 weeks at six dose levels: 0.01, 0.1, 0.3, 1.5, 3 and 10 mg/kg. Among the approximately 50 dose-escalation patients, about 20 had hepatocellular carcinoma, roughly 15 melanoma, 9 renal cell carcinoma and 9 head and neck cancer. In the dose-escalation cohort, approximately 82% of patients were male, and the mean age was approximately 60 years with a range of roughly 23 to 79. Prior anti-PD-1, anti-PD-L1 or anti-CTLA-4 therapy was permitted, and 30% to 45% of dose-escalation patients had received checkpoint inhibitors. Three dose-escalation patients achieved partial responses, one with hepatocellular carcinoma and two with cutaneous melanoma. The point of sequencing TCRbeta in the periphery was to test whether ivuxolimab changed TCR sequence diversity and drove clonal T-cell expansion. The paper covers the monotherapy dose-escalation part of the phase I ivuxolimab trial, which included N of about 51 patients.

In the case of this clone: This receptor's antigen is unknown. The input lacks base qualities; no much larger clone sits a single base away.

CDR1 is given as SGHDN and CDR2 as FVKESK, both from the germline V gene. The CDR3 runs 12 amino acids, cysteine and valine included. Of the read, only the CDR3 DNA is kept; its 36 bases are in frame from base 1. V lost 6 bases and J lost 8 bases; the stretch between them is 14 bases long. Points the paper makes about the study in general: After ivuxolimab, CD8+ T cells had more expanded clones than CD4+ T cells on average. In partial responders in the 0.1-3.0 mg/kg groups, normalized peripheral clonal expansion was found to be among the lowest, especially among CD8+ T cells. Low levels of normalized T-cell clonal expansion were also seen in some patients who did not respond. At doses from 0.1 to 3.0 mg/kg, clonal expansion was seen in both CD4+ and CD8+ blood T cells between baseline and week 6. Which antigens the clonally expanded peripheral T cells were specific for was not determined.

To sequence the TCRbeta CDR3 region, genomic DNA was isolated from the sorted cells. The immunoSEQ Assay was used for sequencing of TCRbeta CDR3 regions. Drawn from immuneACCESS, this table holds only the in-frame rearrangements with V and J called that TCRdb kept. Clones are partly lost; checked studies trace under half to an unresolved V gene and leave the rest unexplained. This sample has roughly 100,000 clones in its table, and 80% to 85% of those were observed once. The biggest ten clones account for around 1.1% of the sample. Patients with autoimmune disease history or receiving systemic immunosuppression were excluded from the trial. Peripheral blood for TCR sequencing was drawn from every dose cohort at baseline, at cycle 4 day 1 and at cycle 7 day 1. The samples were taken from a phase I, first-in-human, multicenter, open-label dose-escalation trial of ivuxolimab. Adults with locally advanced or metastatic melanoma, renal cell carcinoma, hepatocellular carcinoma or head and neck squamous cell carcinoma were enrolled in the trial. CD4+ and CD8+ T cells were sorted separately from peripheral blood before TCR sequencing.

This sample comprised CD4+ or CD8+ T cells sorted from blood, obtained in a trial of the OX40 agonist ivuxolimab. The source of this sequence is an adult with an advanced solid tumor such as melanoma, head and neck, liver or kidney cancer. Recombination connected TRBV14 to TRBJ2-7, and TRBD1 may be the D gene, going by 5 matching bases. The CDR3 reads as follows: CASSPGSWKQYV. The DNA sequence reads TGTGCCAGCAGTCCAGGGTCCTGGAAGCAGTACGTC.